Included here is one TCR beta chain sequence, with context. Source study methods: Researchers report that nucleated cell counts were estimated from reference gene primer amplification. Some clones are missing from TCRdb's copy, which holds only in-frame ones; the method was immunoSEQ multiplex PCR. That table is the source of V, J and clone size, and D and trimming were worked out from the DNA. In the table there are roughly 240,000 clones, around 84% of which are singletons. This sample is drawn from a study of blood T cell repertoires in COVID-19. Overall study context: Whether acute or convalescent, the COVID-19 samples came from the United States, Italy and Spain. T cells, B-cell-depleted T cells, or PBMCs supplied cDNA or gDNA.

The trim removed 2 bases at V and 5 bases at J, leaving 3 bases unmatched. CDR3 length: 14 residues. CDR1 is GTSNPN, CDR2 SVGIG, per germline (reference sequence). The sequencing input was peripheral blood. This rearrangement joins TRBV30 to TRBJ1-4, with 9 nucleotides matching TRBD1. This receptor was identified in a man aged 35-49 years who had recovered from COVID-19. The CDR3 bases are TGTGCCTGGAGTACAGGGGGCCCAAATGAAAAACTGTTTTTT. Its protein product is CAWSTGGPNEKLFF. Full variable domain (outside the CDR3, taken from reference TRBV30 and TRBJ1-4): SQTIHQWPATLVQPVGSPLSLECTVEGTSNPNLYWYRQAAGRGLQLLFYSVGIGQISSEVPQNLSASRPQDRQFILSSKKLLLSDSGFYLCAWSTGGPNEKLFFGSGTQLSVL.